A selection of T cell receptor beta chains follows, all from one sample in a study of tumor-infiltrating lymphocytes in oesophageal squamous cell carcinoma. A single record per CDR3 protein comes from TCRdb applying MiXCR to the PCR reads. The profile shows roughly 20,000 distinct CDR3 sequences, approximately 40% of them singletons. Specimen: esophageal tumor tissue. The receptors stem from a male donor with esophageal squamous cell carcinoma. Both conserved end residues are part of each CDR3. A D gene is named only where the DNA matches it firmly. Clone size, where shown, is once, few, many, or a class for clones that have expanded.

DNA	CDR3	J	V	size	D
TGTGCCAGCTCACCAAGCCCAACTAATGAAAAACTGTTTTTT	CASSPSPTNEKLFF	TRBJ1-4	TRBV18	many	-
TGTGCCAGCAGCTTAGAGTATGGGCTAGCGGGGGACACAGATACGCAGTATTTT	CASSLEYGLAGDTDTQYF	TRBJ2-3	TRBV7-2	-	TRBD2
TGCAGTGCTTTCCGGGACGTAAATATGGGAGGCTACACCTTC	CSAFRDVNMGGYTF	TRBJ1-2	TRBV20-1	-	-
TGTGCCAGCAGCTTTTACGTCAGCTCTCTCAGCACAGATACGCAGTATTTT	CASSFYVSSLSTDTQYF	TRBJ2-3	TRBV7-2	few	-
TGTGCCAGCTCACCACCCAGGGAACTAGCTGGGGCCAACGTCCTGACTTTC	CASSPPRELAGANVLTF	TRBJ2-6	TRBV18	many	-
TGTGCCAGCAGCTTAGGGCAGGGGGAGCAAGAGACCCAGTACTTC	CASSLGQGEQETQYF	TRBJ2-5	TRBV11-1	-	TRBD1
TGTGCCAGCAGCCGCGGAGGGGGAGGGGGCAATCAGCCCCAGCATTTT	CASSRGGGGGNQPQHF	TRBJ1-5	TRBV7-2	medium-sized	-
TGTGCCAGCAGTAGAGGGACAGGGGGGTACAATGAGCAGTTCTTC	CASSRGTGGYNEQFF	TRBJ2-1	TRBV27	-	TRBD1
TGTGCCAGCTCACCCCCCGGGACTACGAACACCGGGGAGCTGTTTTTT	CASSPPGTTNTGELFF	TRBJ2-2	TRBV18	many	TRBD2
TGTGCCAGCAGCTCCACGCAGGCTCGGGACGAGCAGTACTTC	CASSSTQARDEQYF	TRBJ2-7	TRBV7-9	-	-
TGCAGTGCTAGAGGACAGGGGGCTAGCGACGAGCAGTACTTC	CSARGQGASDEQYF	TRBJ2-7	TRBV20-1	few	TRBD1
TGTGCCACCAGTGACCGGACAGGGAACTACGAGCAGTACTTC	CATSDRTGNYEQYF	TRBJ2-7	TRBV24-1	many	TRBD1
TGTGCCAGCAGGGCCGGGACAGGTTTGTCTTACGAGCAGTACTTC	CASRAGTGLSYEQYF	TRBJ2-7	TRBV6-1	many	TRBD1
TGTGCCAGCAGCGCCGAGGCCAACAATGAGCAGTTCTTC	CASSAEANNEQFF	TRBJ2-1	TRBV9	many	-
TGTGCCAGCAGTTCCCCGGACAGGGCTAACTATGGCTACACCTTC	CASSSPDRANYGYTF	TRBJ1-2	TRBV6-1	many	TRBD1
TGTGCCAGCAGCCGTCCGGGACAGCCCTACGAGCAGTACTTC	CASSRPGQPYEQYF	TRBJ2-7	TRBV6-2/TRBV6-3	many	TRBD1
TGTGCCAGCAGCTTAGGATGGGGGACCCTAGCCAAAAACATTCAGTACTTC	CASSLGWGTLAKNIQYF	TRBJ2-4	TRBV7-2	-	-
TGTGCCAGCAGCCAAGCCGTGGCGGGTGGTGTGCGAACAGATACGCAGTATTTT	CASSQAVAGGVRTDTQYF	TRBJ2-3	TRBV14	-	-
TGTGCCAGCAGGGACCCCCGACCCCCCTACGAGCAGTACTTC	CASRDPRPPYEQYF	TRBJ2-7	TRBV6-1	many	-
TGTGCCAGCAGTTACGGGACTAGCCTAGAGACCCAGTACTTC	CASSYGTSLETQYF	TRBJ2-5	TRBV6-6	many	TRBD2
TGTGCCAGCAGCTCCCCGCGGACCCACTACGAGCAGTACTTC	CASSSPRTHYEQYF	TRBJ2-7	TRBV5-8	many	-
TGTGCCATCAGCCGGACTAGCGGGGGGATACAAGAGACCCAGTACTTC	CAISRTSGGIQETQYF	TRBJ2-5	TRBV10-3	-	TRBD2
TGCAGTGCTAGAGATGTTAACGGCAGGCCTACCTACGAGCAGTACTTC	CSARDVNGRPTYEQYF	TRBJ2-7	TRBV20-1	many	-
TGTGCCAGCAGTGACCCTTTCCGCTACGAGCAGTACTTC	CASSDPFRYEQYF	TRBJ2-7	TRBV27	many	-
TGTGCCAGCAGCAACAGACAGGGGGCCTACGAGCAGTACTTC	CASSNRQGAYEQYF	TRBJ2-7	TRBV7-8	-	TRBD1
TGTGCCAGCAGCCGAATGGACTCCCGGGGAGCGAAGTTCTTC	CASSRMDSRGAKFF	TRBJ2-1	TRBV7-9	medium-sized	-
TGTGCCAGCAGCCTAGGGAGGAGTAATAGCGGGGGCGTGGGTCTGCAGTTCTTC	CASSLGRSNSGGVGLQFF	TRBJ2-1	TRBV4-2	few	TRBD2
TGTGCCAGTAGTATCGGGGATTCTGGAAACACCATATATTTT	CASSIGDSGNTIYF	TRBJ1-3	TRBV19	many	-
TGTGCCAGCAGCTTAGGGTGGCGGGAGGGCAATGAGCAGTTCTTC	CASSLGWREGNEQFF	TRBJ2-1	TRBV7-4	few	TRBD2
TGTGCCAGCAGTTTCACAGTGAACACTGAAGCTTTCTTT	CASSFTVNTEAFF	TRBJ1-1	TRBV6-2/TRBV6-3	many	-
TGCGCCAGCAGCCGCCGCCAGCACGAAAAACTGTTTTTT	CASSRRQHEKLFF	TRBJ1-4	TRBV4-3	many	-
TGTGCCAGCAGCCCGGACAGGATGAACACTGAAGCTTTCTTT	CASSPDRMNTEAFF	TRBJ1-1	TRBV11-2	many	TRBD1
TGTGCCAGCAGTTTGGGGGGGGACGGAGGTTGGGGGCAGTACTTC	CASSLGGDGGWGQYF	TRBJ2-7	TRBV27	many	TRBD2
TGTGCCAGCAGCTTAGTATACTATGGCTACACTTTC	CASSLVYYGYTF	TRBJ2-3	TRBV7-2	-	-
TGTGCCAGCAGCTTCACTAGCGGGAGGGCCCATGAGCAGTACTTC	CASSFTSGRAHEQYF	TRBJ2-7	TRBV7-3	many	TRBD2
TGTGCCAGCAGCTTAGTCGTGGGACGGACGAACACTGAAGCTTTCTTT	CASSLVVGRTNTEAFF	TRBJ1-1	TRBV7-2	medium-sized	-
TGTGCCAGCAGTTTCCCCGGGGGTACGGGCACAGATACGCAGTATTTT	CASSFPGGTGTDTQYF	TRBJ2-3	TRBV12-3/TRBV12-4	-	-
TGTGCCAGCAGTTACTCCGGGTTTCAGCCCCAGCATTTT	CASSYSGFQPQHF	TRBJ1-5	TRBV6-6	many	-
TGTGCCAGCAGTTTATTCCAAGGGAACACGCCAGATACGCAGTATTTT	CASSLFQGNTPDTQYF	TRBJ2-3	TRBV28	many	-
TGTGCCGGACGGGACAGGTCCCCCATCTACAATGAGCAGTTCTTC	CAGRDRSPIYNEQFF	TRBJ2-1	TRBV2	many	TRBD1
TGCGCCAGCAGCTTAAAATCATCGGCCTACAATGAGCAGTTCTTC	CASSLKSSAYNEQFF	TRBJ2-1	TRBV5-1	few	-
TGTGCCAGCAGCCAGGGGCAGCATTCACCCCTCCACTTT	CASSQGQHSPLHF	TRBJ1-6	TRBV12-3/TRBV12-4	medium-sized	-
TGTGCCATCAGTTTTTCAGGAAACTACGAGCAGTACTTC	CAISFSGNYEQYF	TRBJ2-7	TRBV10-3	-	-
TGTGCCAGCAGTTGGAGCGGAGACTACAATGAGCAGTACTTC	CASSWSGDYNEQYF	TRBJ2-7	TRBV28	-	-